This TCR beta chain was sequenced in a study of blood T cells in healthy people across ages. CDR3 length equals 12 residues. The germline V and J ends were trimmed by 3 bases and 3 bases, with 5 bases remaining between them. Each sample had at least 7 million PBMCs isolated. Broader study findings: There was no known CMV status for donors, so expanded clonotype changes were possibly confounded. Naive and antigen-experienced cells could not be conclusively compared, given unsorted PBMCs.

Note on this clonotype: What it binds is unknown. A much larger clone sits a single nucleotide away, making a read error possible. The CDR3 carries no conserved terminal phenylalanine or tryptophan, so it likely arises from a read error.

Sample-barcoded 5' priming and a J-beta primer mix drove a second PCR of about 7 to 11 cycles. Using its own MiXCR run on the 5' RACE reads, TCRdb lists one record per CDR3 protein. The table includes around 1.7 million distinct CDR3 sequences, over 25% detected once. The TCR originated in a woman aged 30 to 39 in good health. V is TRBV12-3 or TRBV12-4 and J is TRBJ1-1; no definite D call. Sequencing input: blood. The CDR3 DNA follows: TGTGCCAGCAGTTTTCGGTACACTGAAGCTTTCGTT. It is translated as CASSFRYTEAFV.